These 14 T cell receptor beta chains originate from one sample sequenced in a study of tumor-infiltrating lymphocytes in localized non-small cell lung cancer. Libraries were prepared by immunoSEQ multiplex PCR; TCRdb keeps only in-frame clonotypes and omits some of them. The data show around 6,400 clones, around 74% seen once. Material: lung tumor tissue. These receptors originate from a human donor with non-small cell lung cancer.

The chain is built from TRBV5-1 and TRBJ1-6; D remains ambiguous. Germline CDR1 is SGHRS and CDR2 is YFSETQ. CDR3 length: 17 amino acids. With 1 base removed from V and 4 bases from J, the gap between germline ends came to 15 bases. Here the CDR3 DNA reads TGCGCCAGCAGCTTGATCCCGCGCGGCGGGTATAATTCACCCCTCCACTTT. This encodes CASSLIPRGGYNSPLHF.

The table lists this clone with a few counts. This chain connects TRBV9 to TRBJ1-2; the D is unclear. V was pared by 0 bases and J by 4 bases, with 13 bases between. Per the germline V gene, CDR1 is SGDLS and CDR2 is YYNGEE. CDR3 length: 15 residues. The CDR3 spells CASSVANAGVYGYTF. The CDR3 DNA follows: TGTGCCAGCAGCGTAGCTAACGCCGGGGTCTATGGCTACACCTTC.

The V gene is TRBV29-1, the J gene TRBJ1-5, with 7 bases lining up with TRBD1. The CDR3 contains 14 residues. V lost 4 bases, J lost 3 bases, and 6 bases stayed unmatched. Per germline, CDR1 SQVTM and CDR2 ANQGSEA. The CDR3 spells CSVGGRGHNQPQHF. In DNA, the CDR3 is TGCAGCGTTGGGGGTAGGGGGCACAATCAGCCCCAGCATTTT.

The chain carries TRBV5-1 and TRBJ2-7; 7 bases align to TRBD1. Per germline, CDR1 SGHRS and CDR2 YFSETQ. This CDR3 is built from 16 residues. J was trimmed by 3 bases and V by 2 bases; bases with no gene match: 11. The CDR3 DNA reads as TGCGCCAGCAGCTTCGTAAAAGGGGGCGACGACTACGAGCAGTACTTC. Its protein is CASSFVKGGDDYEQYF.

This clone showed up just once. V and J are TRBV28 and TRBJ1-1; possibly TRBD1 for D (6 bases). Germline lookup yields CDR1 MDHEN and CDR2 SYDVKM. This CDR3 spans 19 amino acids. Between the trimmed V and J ends, which lost 3 bases and 0 bases, there was a span of 23 bases. In DNA, the CDR3 is TGTGCCAGCAGTTTTTTAGCCCCACCAACTACAGGGATGAACACTGAAGCTTTCTTT. The encoded protein is CASSFLAPPTTGMNTEAFF.

The chain joins TRBV10-3 to TRBJ2-7; the D call may be TRBD1 or TRBD2 (5 bases each). This CDR3 contains 14 residues. The V end lost 5 bases, the J end lost 1 base, and 12 bases lay between the germline ends. The germline V gene has CDR1 ENHRY and CDR2 SYGVKD. The CDR3 spells CAISPGTESYEQYF. CDR3 sequence (DNA): TGTGCCATCAGTCCCGGGACGGAATCCTACGAGCAGTACTTC.

This chain connects TRBV4-2 to TRBJ2-1, with D possibly TRBD2 on 7 matching bases. Germline CDR1 and CDR2: LGHNA and YNFKEQ. This CDR3 spans 17 amino acids. Trimming stripped 1 base from V and 7 bases from J, with 20 bases between. In nucleotides, the CDR3 is TGTGCCAGCAGCCAAGGACAGGACTCGGGGGGTAAGAATGAGCAGTTCTTC. Amino acid sequence: CASSQGQDSGGKNEQFF.

The chain joins TRBV9 to TRBJ1-2, with a tentative D call TRBD1 (5 bases). The germline V gene has CDR1 SGDLS and CDR2 YYNGEE. This CDR3 is built from 13 residues. Trimming took off 3 bases at V and 7 bases at J, with 13 bases between the two ends. CDR3 region: CASSATGTPGYTF. For the CDR3, the DNA is TGTGCCAGCAGCGCAACCGGGACGCCTGGCTACACCTTC. Full variable domain (rest looked up from reference TRBV9 and TRBJ1-2): DSGVTQTPKHLITATGQRVTLRCSPRSGDLSVYWYQQSLDQGLQFLIQYYNGEERAKGNILERFSAQQFPDLHSELNLSSLELGDSALYFCASSATGTPGYTFGSGTRLTVV.

The chain uses TRBV7-8 and TRBJ2-1; TRBD2 aligns across 10 bases. V lost 4 bases, J lost 7 bases, and 4 bases stayed unmatched. The CDR3 has 14 residues. CDR1 and CDR2 from the germline V gene are SGHVS and FQNEAQ. CDR3 protein: CASSWGTSANEQFF. The CDR3 DNA sequence: TGTGCCAGCAGCTGGGGGACTAGCGCTAATGAGCAGTTCTTC.

The chain carries TRBV6-5 and TRBJ1-1; D is possibly TRBD1 (5 bases). The length of the CDR3 is 14 residues. V was cut by 6 bases and J by 2 bases, with 13 bases left in between. Germline assignment: CDR1 MNHEY and CDR2 SVGAGI. This chain's CDR3 is CASSQGHFNTEAFF. The DNA for the CDR3 is TGTGCCAGCAGCCAAGGACATTTTAACACTGAAGCTTTCTTT.

This clone appeared once. The CDR3 bases are TGTGCCAGCAGCTCCCACGAGGGGTTCCACGAGCAGTACTTC. It specifies CASSSHEGFHEQYF. The chain is built from TRBV7-9 and TRBJ2-7; D may match TRBD1 or TRBD2 (5 bases each). V lost 4 bases and J 5 bases, leaving 15 bases between the germline ends. This CDR3 has 14 amino acids. The V gene's germline CDR1 is SEHNR and CDR2 FQNEAQ (reference sequence).

The chain recombines TRBV6-5 with TRBJ1-5; possible D gene TRBD1, 5 bases. Trimming took 5 bases from V and 2 from J, leaving 10 bases between them. This CDR3 is 14 amino acids long. The germline gives CDR1 MNHEY, CDR2 SVGAGI. This chain's CDR3 is CASSQGRGNQPQHF. The CDR3 nucleotides are TGTGCCAGCAGTCAGGGTAGGGGCAATCAGCCCCAGCATTTT.

This clone was recorded only once. V gene TRBV6-1 combines with J gene TRBJ1-2; D gene unclear. Trimming cost V 4 bases and J 1 base, with 7 bases left between them. Germline V lookup: CDR1 MNHNS, CDR2 SASEGT. The CDR3 runs 13 residues. In DNA form, the CDR3 reads TGTGCCAGCAGTGTTGACAATAACTATGGCTACACCTTC. As protein: CASSVDNNYGYTF.

V and J are TRBV5-6 and TRBJ2-1; TRBD1 matches at 7 bases. The V and J ends lost 0 bases and 8 bases, in that order; junction bases with no gene match: 11. The germline V gene has CDR1 SGHDT and CDR2 YYEEEE. This CDR3 has 16 amino acids. CDR3 nucleotide sequence: TGTGCCAGCAGCTTGGGCCGACAGGGCGTTATTTATGAGCAGTTCTTC. Translated, it gives CASSLGRQGVIYEQFF.